This TCR beta chain was recorded in a study of blood T cells in healthy people across ages. Study observations and caveats: Conclusively comparing naive with antigen-experienced cells was impossible with unsorted PBMCs.

To note about this clonotype: Its antigen is not identified.

A second PCR, run for roughly 7 to 12 cycles, used a sample-barcoded 5' primer plus a J-beta primer mix. A 12-random-nucleotide template-switch adaptor tagged each cDNA molecule. TCRdb reanalysed the 5' RACE reads using MiXCR and keeps one entry per CDR3 protein. The table includes about 1,800,000 distinct CDR3 sequences, under 30% detected once. Deletions cut 2 bases from V and 12 bases from J, with 13 bases between. The CDR3 loop spans 13 amino acids. CDR1 and CDR2 from the germline V gene are MNHEY and SVGAGI. The clonotype originates from a woman in her 30s in good health. The sequenced sample consisted of blood. The J gene is TRBJ1-4, the V gene TRBV6-5, with D hard to call. The CDR3 DNA reads as TGTGCCAGCAGTTACGCTTGGTCTGGGGAACTGTTTTTT. It encodes CASSYAWSGELFF.